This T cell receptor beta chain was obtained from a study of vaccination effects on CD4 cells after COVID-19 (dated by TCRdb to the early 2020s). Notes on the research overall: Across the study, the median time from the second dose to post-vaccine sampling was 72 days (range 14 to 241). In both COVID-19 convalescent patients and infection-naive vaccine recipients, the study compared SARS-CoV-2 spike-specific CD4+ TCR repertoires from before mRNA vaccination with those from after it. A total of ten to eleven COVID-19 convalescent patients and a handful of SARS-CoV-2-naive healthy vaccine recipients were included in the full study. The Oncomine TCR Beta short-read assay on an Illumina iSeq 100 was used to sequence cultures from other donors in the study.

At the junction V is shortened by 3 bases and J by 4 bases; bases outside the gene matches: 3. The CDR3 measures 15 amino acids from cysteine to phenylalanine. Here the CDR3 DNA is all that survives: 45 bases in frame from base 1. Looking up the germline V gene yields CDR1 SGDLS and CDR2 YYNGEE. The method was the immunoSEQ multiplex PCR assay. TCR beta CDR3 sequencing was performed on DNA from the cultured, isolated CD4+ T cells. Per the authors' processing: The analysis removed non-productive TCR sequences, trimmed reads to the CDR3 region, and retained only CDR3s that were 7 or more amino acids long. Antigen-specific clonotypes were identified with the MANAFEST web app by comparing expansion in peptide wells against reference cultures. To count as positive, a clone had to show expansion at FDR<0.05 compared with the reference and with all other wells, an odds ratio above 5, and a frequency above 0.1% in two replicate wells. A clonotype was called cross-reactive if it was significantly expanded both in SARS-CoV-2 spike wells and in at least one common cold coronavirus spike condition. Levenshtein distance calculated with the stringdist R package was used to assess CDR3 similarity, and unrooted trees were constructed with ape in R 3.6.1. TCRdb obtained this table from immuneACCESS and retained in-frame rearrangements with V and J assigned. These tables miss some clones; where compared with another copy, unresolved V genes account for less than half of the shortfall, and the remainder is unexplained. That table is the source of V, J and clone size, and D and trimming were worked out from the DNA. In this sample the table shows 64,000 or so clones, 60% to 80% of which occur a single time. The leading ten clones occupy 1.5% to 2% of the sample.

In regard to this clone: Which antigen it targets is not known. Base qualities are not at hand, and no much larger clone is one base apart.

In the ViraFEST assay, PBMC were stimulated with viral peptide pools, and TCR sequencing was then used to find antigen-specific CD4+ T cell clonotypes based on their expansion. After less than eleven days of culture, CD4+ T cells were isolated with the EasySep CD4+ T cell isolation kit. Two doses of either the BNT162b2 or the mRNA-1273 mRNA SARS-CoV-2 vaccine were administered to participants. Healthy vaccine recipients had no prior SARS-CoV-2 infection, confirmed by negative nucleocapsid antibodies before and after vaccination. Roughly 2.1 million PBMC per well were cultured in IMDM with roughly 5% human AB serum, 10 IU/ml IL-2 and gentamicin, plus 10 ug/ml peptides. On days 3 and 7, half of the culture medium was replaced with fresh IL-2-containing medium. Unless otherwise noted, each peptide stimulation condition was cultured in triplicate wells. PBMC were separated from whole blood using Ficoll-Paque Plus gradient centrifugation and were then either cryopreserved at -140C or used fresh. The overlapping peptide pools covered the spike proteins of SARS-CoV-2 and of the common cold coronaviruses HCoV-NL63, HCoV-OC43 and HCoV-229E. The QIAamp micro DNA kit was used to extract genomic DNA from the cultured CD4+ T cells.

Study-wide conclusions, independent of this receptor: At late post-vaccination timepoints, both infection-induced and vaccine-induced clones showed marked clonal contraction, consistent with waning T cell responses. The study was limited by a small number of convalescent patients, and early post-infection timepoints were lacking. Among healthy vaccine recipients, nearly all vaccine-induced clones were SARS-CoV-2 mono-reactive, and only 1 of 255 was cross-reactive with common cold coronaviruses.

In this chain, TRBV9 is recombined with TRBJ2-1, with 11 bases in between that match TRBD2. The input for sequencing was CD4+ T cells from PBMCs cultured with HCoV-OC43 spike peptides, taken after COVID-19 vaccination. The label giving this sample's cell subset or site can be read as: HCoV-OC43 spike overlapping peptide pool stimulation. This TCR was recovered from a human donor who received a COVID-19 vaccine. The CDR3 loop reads CASSASGGLYNEQFF. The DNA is TGTGCCAGCAGCGCTAGCGGGGGGTTATACAATGAGCAGTTCTTC.